Described below is a single T cell receptor beta chain sequence and its context. Its binding antigen is unknown. Nothing much larger sits one base from this clone, and base qualities are not available. TCRbeta CDR3 regions were amplified from genomic DNA using the immunoSEQ Assay, a bias-controlled multiplex PCR. In the paper's pipeline: The number of nucleated cells in each sample was estimated from the amplification of reference gene primers within the assay. Sequence reads were collapsed and filtered to measure the absolute abundance of every unique TCRbeta CDR3 rearrangement. For each sample, productive Simpson clonality was calculated by taking the square root of Simpson's diversity index across productive rearrangements. The clones in this table, taken by TCRdb from immuneACCESS, are in-frame only. Not every clone is retained; where verified, under half of the shortfall comes from an unresolved V gene, and the cause of the rest is unknown. That table gives V, J and clone size, and the DNA gave D and trimming. This sample gives more than 300,000 clones in total; about 88% of them show up just once. Around 1.2% of the sample is taken by the ten largest.

Participants in the prospective study were enrolled through a virtual design, were aged about 18 to 90 years, and lived in roughly 26 United States geographic areas. Cohort assignment in the prospective study relied on participant-reported clinical history from a screening survey and a study questionnaire. Recovered participants in ImmuneRACE Cohort 3 were defined by two consecutive negative NP/OP PCR tests, clearance by a healthcare professional, or resolution of symptoms. In the prospective study, mobile phlebotomists collected whole blood, serum and a nasopharyngeal or oropharyngeal swab from each participant. Prospective study participants could optionally give additional blood draws and questionnaires over an approximately 2-month period. Before DNA extraction, prospective study blood samples were shipped either frozen or at room temperature. The data are from a study of blood T cell repertoires in COVID-19 (TCRdb year 2020). Describing the broader study: Samples from collaborators originated in the United States, Italy and Spain and spanned both the acute and convalescent phases of COVID-19. The prospective study material was composed of cDNA or gDNA derived from T cells, B-cell-depleted T cells, or PBMCs. Subjects who had been exposed to COVID-19, were actively infected with it, or had recovered from it provided the deeply sampled blood TCRbeta repertoires that made up the dataset. The repertoires were released in a freely available public database intended as a resource for research on the immune response to SARS-CoV-2. Samples were obtained from the ongoing ImmuneRACE study (first 160 participants) and from some 1,200 subjects provided by 6 global collaborators. Sample metadata almost always included a de-identified subject ID, COVID-19 status, age in years and sex. Where available, HLA class I and class II types were taken from metadata supplied by the sample provider and were not determined by assay-based typing. Study-level results and caveats: The amount of clinical and demographic metadata varied by source and participant and was provided uncurated.

The CDR3 measures 14 amino acids from cysteine to phenylalanine. Of all the DNA, just the CDR3 is kept, 42 bases in frame from base 1. V was cut back by 8 bases and J by 4 bases, leaving a gap of 14 bases between them. The germline V gene encodes CDR1 LNHDA and CDR2 SQIVND (reference sequence). The sequence came from a woman in her late teens or twenties who had recovered from COVID-19. The chain is assembled from TRBV19 and TRBJ1-4, with a weak D call of TRBD1 (5 bases match). The sample consisted of PBMCs or T cells enriched from blood (not recorded which). The CDR3 region reads CASARQSYNEKLFF. The base sequence is TGTGCCAGTGCCCGACAGTCCTATAATGAAAAACTGTTTTTT.